This T cell receptor (beta chain) was captured by sequencing in a study of blood T cells in healthy people across ages. This clonotype was picked up one time. CDR3 length: 16 residues. The ends were cut back, 0 bases at V and 6 bases at J, with 15 bases in the middle. A second roughly 7 to 11 cycle PCR used barcoded and J-beta primers. TCRdb processed the 5' RACE reads anew with MiXCR; each CDR3 protein has one entry. There are about 810,000 distinct CDR3 sequences in the sample; approximately 35% occur only once, and around 13% lies in the top ten. The TCR was taken from a man aged 18 to 30 in good health. V usage is TRBV12-3 or TRBV12-4 and J usage is TRBJ1-5; D is perhaps TRBD1 (5 bases). Sample: blood. The CDR3, as DNA: TGTGCCAGCAGTTTAGCGGGAAGGGGCTACGGTCAGCCCCAGCATTTT. Its protein product is CASSLAGRGYGQPQHF.